This TCR beta chain was recovered during a study of T cell responses to AZD1222 COVID-19 vaccine. In the case of this clone: Its antigen remains unidentified.

Germline V lookup: CDR1 LGHDT, CDR2 YNNKEL (reference sequence). CDR3 size: 14 residues. Deletions cut 6 bases from V and 1 base from J, with 12 bases between. Study conclusions and caveats: Researchers report vaccine-associated CD4 TCRs spanning spike, with dominance at 160-218 and 743-854.

Produced via immunoSEQ multiplex PCR; TCRdb's table is partial and in-frame only. The table has around 150,000 clones, 92% seen once; the top ten hold approximately 1.2%. The chain is built from TRBV3-1 (or the pseudogene TRBV3-2) and TRBJ1-1, with D hard to call. The receptor comes from an adult who received the AZD1222 COVID-19 vaccine. The sequenced sample was peripheral blood, obtained 28 days after the second AZD1222 dose. The CDR3: CASSPKPRNTEAFF. CDR3 coding DNA: TGTGCCAGCAGTCCTAAACCGAGGAACACTGAAGCTTTCTTT.